This note documents a single TCR beta chain sequence. The data were taken from a study of blood T cell repertoires in COVID-19. Across the study: Nucleic acid was either cDNA or gDNA, and it came from T cells, B-cell-depleted T cells, or PBMCs.

Produced via immunoSEQ multiplex PCR; TCRdb's table is partial and in-frame only. The data contain over 55,000 clones, 83% of them seen just once; the ten biggest clones take up around 5%. CDR1 is LGHDT, CDR2 YNNKEL, per germline (reference sequence). V dropped 3 bases and J dropped 0 bases, with 11 bases sitting between them. This CDR3 is 15 amino acids long. The TCR was taken from a man aged 45-65 years with active COVID-19. The sequencing sample was made of peripheral blood. The chain employs TRBV3-1 (or the pseudogene TRBV3-2) and TRBJ2-5; D remains unclear. As DNA, the CDR3 is TGTGCCAGCAGCCATCTCTCCAGGCACCAAGAGACCCAGTACTTC. It codes for CASSHLSRHQETQYF.